This record covers a single TCR beta chain. Its antigen is currently unknown. The data are from a study of cytomegalovirus exposure and HLA in healthy donors. The study, taken as a whole, reports: Among TCR beta chains, those listed as cytomegalovirus-associated numbered some 160. Researchers reported in a later analysis that a missense DCLRE1C variant was tied to TCR beta V- and J-gene trimming. In a later analysis, most CMV-associated TCR beta chains appeared HLA-restricted.

Primers: 60 Vbeta forward and 13 Jbeta reverse. The protocol was immunoSEQ multiplex PCR, while the TCRdb copy is restricted to in-frame clones and leaves out a portion. The sample includes 150,000 to 200,000 clones, around 85% seen only once; the top ten take more than 1.5%. V lost 5 bases to trimming and J lost 11 bases; unmatched junction nucleotides: 8. Per germline, CDR1 LNHDA and CDR2 SQIVND (reference sequence). This CDR3 spans 13 amino acids. The source is a human donor in good health. Sequencing used PBMCs. The chain employs TRBV19 and TRBJ1-5; 8 nucleotides agree with TRBD1. CDR3 sequence (DNA): TGTGCCAGTAGTCCCTTGGACAGGGCCACCCAGCATTTT. It translates to CASSPLDRATQHF.